A single sample is the source of the 26 T cell receptor beta chains below, sequenced in a study of identifying expanded T cells in peripheral blood. The repertoire was sequenced with immunoSEQ multiplex PCR; TCRdb's copy has only in-frame clones and lacks some. The sample consists of about 130,000 clones, 80% to 90% of them appearing once. The sample was blood. These TCRs come from a person aged 18 to 70 in good health.

The rearrangement joins TRBV6-5 to TRBJ2-3; 11 bases are shared with TRBD2. The CDR3 covers 15 residues. The germline V gene has CDR1 MNHEY and CDR2 SVGAGI. V was clipped by 6 bases and J by 1 base; unmatched bases: 3. The CDR3 sequence: CASRPTSGGTDTQYF. CDR3 in DNA: TGTGCCAGCAGACCGACTAGCGGGGGCACAGATACGCAGTATTTT.

The rearrangement joins TRBV18 to TRBJ2-7, with D perhaps matching TRBD2 (5 bases). The germline V and J ends were trimmed by 2 bases and 6 bases, with 14 bases remaining between them. The CDR3 has 14 amino acids. The germline V gene has CDR1 KGHSH and CDR2 LQKENI. As DNA, the CDR3 is TGTGCCAGCTCACCAGGCGGCCGGACTGGCGAGCAGTACTTC. Translating gives CASSPGGRTGEQYF.

CDR3 bases: TGTGCCACCCAGGCCCTGCCAGGGCCTTACGAGCAGTACTTC. Translating it yields CATQALPGPYEQYF. The chain is built from TRBV6-4 and TRBJ2-7; D might be TRBD1 (5 bases). In germline, CDR1 is MRHNA, CDR2 SNTAGT. This CDR3 is built from 14 residues. The ends were cut back, 10 bases at V and 4 bases at J, with 20 bases in the middle.

V and J are TRBV9 and TRBJ1-2; tentatively, D is TRBD1 (6 bases). The CDR3 runs to 14 residues. Germline loops: CDR1 SGDLS, CDR2 YYNGEE. V was clipped by 5 bases and J by 4 bases, with 15 bases between them. CDR3 sequence reads: CASRYSQGSYGYTF. CDR3 bases: TGTGCCAGCAGGTACTCACAGGGTTCCTATGGCTACACCTTC. Full variable domain (remainder filled in from reference TRBV9 and TRBJ1-2): DSGVTQTPKHLITATGQRVTLRCSPRSGDLSVYWYQQSLDQGLQFLIQYYNGEERAKGNILERFSAQQFPDLHSELNLSSLELGDSALYFCASRYSQGSYGYTFGSGTRLTVV.

The chain employs TRBV9 and TRBJ2-2; TRBD2 matches at 9 bases. CDR1 is SGDLS and CDR2 is YYNGEE in the germline V gene. The CDR3 totals 16 residues. The junction had 9 bases not matched to a gene; V was cut back by 3 bases and J by 6 bases. CDR3 protein: CASSDLAGAFAGELFF. CDR3 DNA sequence: TGTGCCAGCAGCGACTTAGCGGGGGCTTTCGCCGGGGAGCTGTTTTTT.

The V call is TRBV2, the J call TRBJ2-7, with TRBD2 identical over 12 bases. The CDR3 covers 14 residues. V trimming: 5 bases; J trimming: 9 bases; junction bases outside the gene matches: 8. Germline V CDR1 and CDR2: SNHLY, FYNNEI. The CDR3 loop is CASSMTSGSRVQYF. The CDR3 DNA sequence: TGTGCCAGCAGTATGACTAGCGGGAGCAGGGTGCAGTACTTC.

The chain carries TRBV7-8 and TRBJ2-3; 11 bases line up with TRBD2. V lost 4 bases and J lost 3; bases outside the gene matches: 6. This CDR3 has 16 residues. Germline V gives CDR1 SGHVS, CDR2 FQNEAQ. This CDR3 reads CASSSGLAERTDTQYF. CDR3 nucleotides: TGTGCCAGCAGCTCGGGACTAGCGGAACGAACAGATACGCAGTATTTT.

The chain recombines TRBV9 with TRBJ2-1; 11 nucleotides match TRBD2. With 3 bases clipped from V and 4 bases from J, the junction kept 12 bases outside the gene matches. The CDR3 has 18 amino acids. Germline CDR1 is SGDLS and CDR2 is YYNGEE. The CDR3 here is CASSGETSGKVGYNEQFF. CDR3 DNA sequence: TGTGCCAGCAGCGGTGAGACTAGCGGGAAAGTGGGTTACAATGAGCAGTTCTTC.

This chain links TRBV7-6 with TRBJ1-1; 8 bases line up with TRBD1. Germline V lookup: CDR1 SGHVS, CDR2 FNYEAQ. The CDR3 covers 14 residues. The V gene end was trimmed by 4 bases and the J gene end by 1 base; junction bases not matched to a gene: 2. The CDR3, as DNA: TGTGCCAGCAGCTCCGGGACAGGGAACACTGAAGCTTTCTTT. Translated: CASSSGTGNTEAFF.

This rearrangement joins TRBV28 to TRBJ2-7; D is unclear. Deletions cut 9 bases from V and 3 bases from J, with 12 bases between. Germline loops: CDR1 MDHEN, CDR2 SYDVKM. The CDR3 contains 12 residues. In DNA, the CDR3 is TGTGCCAGTGAAAGCACCTTCTACGAGCAGTACTTC. Amino acids: CASESTFYEQYF.

V usage is TRBV5-1 and J usage is TRBJ2-3; TRBD1 matches 8 bases. Trimming at V came to 0 bases and at J to 1 base, leaving 4 bases not matched to a gene. CDR3 length: 16 residues. The germline V gene has CDR1 SGHRS and CDR2 YFSETQ. In nucleotides, the CDR3 is TGCGCCAGCAGCTTGGAGACAGGGGAGGGCACAGATACGCAGTATTTT. It is translated as CASSLETGEGTDTQYF.

This rearrangement joins TRBV5-4 to TRBJ2-2; 11 nucleotides agree with TRBD2. The CDR3 consists of 16 residues. With 5 bases clipped from V and 3 bases from J, the junction kept 6 bases outside the gene matches. The germline V gene has CDR1 SGHNT and CDR2 YYREEE (reference sequence). Here the CDR3 reads CASSNPGLADTGELFF. The CDR3 bases are TGTGCCAGCAGTAATCCGGGACTAGCGGACACCGGGGAGCTGTTTTTT.

This chain connects TRBV18 to TRBJ2-7; 8 bases fit TRBD1. The CDR3 consists of 14 residues. Looked up from germline, CDR1 is KGHSH and CDR2 is LQKENI. J was trimmed by 6 bases and V by 3 bases; bases with no gene match: 7. The CDR3 spells CASSPSRGQGEQYF. As DNA, the CDR3 is TGTGCCAGCTCACCGTCCAGGGGGCAGGGCGAGCAGTACTTC.

V usage is TRBV7-2 and J usage is TRBJ2-2; D remains unclear. Deletions cut 1 base from V and 6 bases from J, with 9 bases between. The CDR3 is made up of 14 amino acids. CDR1 and CDR2 from the germline V gene are SGHTA and FQGNSA. The CDR3 DNA sequence: TGTGCCAGCAGCTTAGTTGCAAGAGCCGGGGAGCTGTTTTTT. The encoded protein is CASSLVARAGELFF.

This clone was observed a few times. CDR3 bases: TGCGCCAGCAGCTTGGAGCTCTACACTGAAGCTTTCTTT. As protein: CASSLELYTEAFF. This rearrangement joins TRBV5-1 to TRBJ1-1, with unresolved D. The V gene's germline CDR1 is SGHRS and CDR2 YFSETQ. The CDR3 has 13 residues. The V end lost 0 bases, the J end lost 3 bases, and 6 bases lay between the germline ends.

This clone has just one count. In DNA, the CDR3 is TGTGCCAGCAGGGACTGGGCTCAGGATACGCAGTATTTT. Its translation is CASRDWAQDTQYF. V is TRBV7-2 and J is TRBJ2-3; TRBD2 is a possible D gene (5 bases). The CDR3 has 13 residues. V shed 6 bases and J shed 6 bases, with 13 bases lying between them. In germline, CDR1 is SGHTA, CDR2 FQGNSA.

The genes are TRBV19 and TRBJ2-1, with a tentative D call TRBD1 (5 bases). Deletions cut 0 bases from V and 10 bases from J, with 16 bases between. CDR1 and CDR2 from the germline V gene are LNHDA and SQIVND (reference sequence). This CDR3 comprises 15 residues. Written as DNA, the CDR3 is TGTGCCAGTAGTATAGATCCATGGTCGCGACAGGAGCAGTTCTTC. It encodes CASSIDPWSRQEQFF.

The chain has TRBV10-3 and TRBJ1-5, with a weak D call TRBD1 (6 bases). This CDR3 has 14 amino acids. The ends were cut back, 10 bases at V and 2 bases at J, with 15 bases in the middle. The germline CDR1 and CDR2 sequences are ENHRY and SYGVKD. CDR3 residues: CASEGQLGNQPQHF. The CDR3 DNA follows: TGTGCCAGCGAGGGACAATTGGGCAATCAGCCCCAGCATTTT.

This chain links TRBV29-1 with TRBJ2-5; 14 bases line up with TRBD2. Per the germline V gene, CDR1 is SQVTM and CDR2 is ANQGSEA. The CDR3 sequence is 17 residues long. J was trimmed by 2 bases and V by 0 bases; bases with no gene match: 5. The CDR3 sequence: CSVEDPGTSGRQETQYF. The CDR3 region has the DNA TGCAGCGTTGAAGATCCGGGGACTAGCGGGAGACAAGAGACCCAGTACTTC.

This clone has a handful of counts. The chain recombines TRBV4-1 with TRBJ2-1; the match to TRBD2 covers 9 bases. Germline V lookup: CDR1 MGHRA, CDR2 YSYEKL. V shed 1 base and J 8 bases; nucleotides not matched to a gene: 12. CDR3 length: 17 residues. The CDR3 bases are TGCGCCAGCAGCCAAGGAAGCGGGGGGCAAGGGATTTATGAGCAGTTCTTC. Protein sequence: CASSQGSGGQGIYEQFF.

The V and J genes are TRBV25-1 and TRBJ1-6, with D unclear. CDR3 length: 12 amino acids. Per germline, CDR1 MGHDK and CDR2 SYGVNS. V was pared by 2 bases and J by 8 bases, with 4 bases between. CDR3 nucleotide sequence: TGTGCCAGCAGTGAAGGGGATTCACCCCTCCACTTT. Its translation: CASSEGDSPLHF.

The chain uses TRBV7-2 and TRBJ1-1; D not resolved. Germline V lookup: CDR1 SGHTA, CDR2 FQGNSA. V lost 5 bases, J lost 8 bases, and 15 bases lay in between. The CDR3 is made up of 13 amino acids. The CDR3 coding sequence is TGTGCCAGCAGCAGAGGACCGACCGTGGAAGCTTTCTTT. The encoded protein is CASSRGPTVEAFF. Using reference TRBV7-2 and TRBJ1-1 for the parts outside the CDR3, the full variable domain is GAGVSQSPSNKVTEKGKDVELRCDPISGHTALYWYRQSLGQGLEFLIYFQGNSAPDKSGLPSDRFSAERTGGSVSTLTIQRTQQEDSAVYLCASSRGPTVEAFFGQGTRLTVV.

V gene TRBV6-6 combines with J gene TRBJ2-1, with TRBD2 identical over 9 bases. CDR3 length: 15 amino acids. Germline assignment: CDR1 MNHNY and CDR2 SVGAGI (reference sequence). The trim removed 6 bases at V and 5 bases at J, leaving 8 bases unmatched. The CDR3 here is CASSPTSGWDNEQFF. In DNA, the CDR3 is TGTGCCAGCAGCCCTACTAGCGGGTGGGACAATGAGCAGTTCTTC.

This clone was counted a single time. The CDR3 DNA is TGTGCCAGCAGCCCCCGGGTAGAGACAGGGGGCACCGGGGAGCTGTTTTTT. Encoded protein: CASSPRVETGGTGELFF. The chain links TRBV4-2 to TRBJ2-2, with 9 nucleotides matching TRBD1. V trimming: 4 bases; J trimming: 4 bases; junction bases outside the gene matches: 10. Germline loops: CDR1 LGHNA, CDR2 YNFKEQ. The CDR3 has 17 residues.

DNA for the CDR3: TGTGCCAGCAGCCAAACGACTAGCGGTAACACCGGGGAGCTGTTTTTT. Protein sequence: CASSQTTSGNTGELFF. J is TRBJ2-2 and V is TRBV28, with 9 bases identical to TRBD2. CDR3 size: 16 residues. CDR1 is MDHEN and CDR2 is SYDVKM in the germline V gene. Trimming removed 6 bases from V and 2 bases from J; junction bases left unmatched: 7.

The chain recombines TRBV28 with TRBJ2-2, with D possibly being TRBD1 (5 bases). Germline CDR1 and CDR2: MDHEN and SYDVKM. V dropped 8 bases and J dropped 4 bases, with 11 bases sitting between them. CDR3 size: 13 residues. CDR3 nucleotides: TGTGCCAGCCTTCGACAGATCACCGGGGAGCTGTTTTTT. Translating gives CASLRQITGELFF.